This T cell receptor (beta chain) came from a study of shared clonotypes between healthy human individuals. The CDR3 loop spans 15 amino acids. Trimming shortened V by 0 bases and J by 2 bases, and 8 bases separated the two germline ends. The germline V gene has CDR1 LNHNV and CDR2 YYDKDF (reference sequence). Every immunoSEQ plate was one replicate of a subset's evenly spread DNA. TCRdb's table, derived via immunoSEQ multiplex PCR, lists solely in-frame clones and lacks some. The sample holds fewer than 650,000 clones, around 76% seen once. What was sequenced was PBMCs. This TCR came from a woman aged 35 to 49 in good health. Some clones in this sample may be carry-over from other donors' samples. The chain employs TRBV15 and TRBJ1-5; a weak D match, TRBD1 (5 bases). CDR3 coding DNA: TGTGCCACCAGCAGAGAGCCGACAGGCAATCAGCCCCAGCATTTT. It codes for CATSREPTGNQPQHF.